A single sample is the source of the 11 T cell receptor beta chains below, sequenced in a study of cytomegalovirus exposure and HLA in healthy donors (dated by TCRdb to about 2017). The library was obtained by the immunoSEQ multiplex PCR assay. A mixture of 60 forward primers for TCR Vbeta segments and 13 reverse primers for TCR Jbeta segments was used in the multiplex PCR. Held by TCRdb, this immuneACCESS table contains in-frame sequences only and omits some clones. Under half of the omission traces to an unresolved V gene where checked; the cause of the rest is unknown. A total of about 160,000 clones appear in this sample, over 80% of them only once. The top ten constitute more than 1.3% of the sample. The sample taken for sequencing was PBMCs. These receptors all stem from a girl aged 5 to 17 in good health and CMV-seropositive.

J is TRBJ2-5 and V is TRBV7-2, with TRBD2 matching 10 bases. The CDR3 is made up of 16 amino acids. Germline V lookup: CDR1 SGHTA, CDR2 FQGNSA. V shed 2 bases, J shed 4 bases, and the junction held 7 bases outside the gene matches. Written as DNA, the CDR3 is TGTGCCAGCAGCTTATGGACTAGCGGCGGCTCAGAGACCCAGTACTTC. It translates to CASSLWTSGGSETQYF.

The rearrangement links TRBV19 to TRBJ1-1, with TRBD1 as a possible D gene (5 bases). The CDR3 runs 13 residues. The ends were cut back, 5 bases at V and 11 bases at J, with 18 bases in the middle. CDR1 is LNHDA, CDR2 SQIVND, per germline (reference sequence). The CDR3 region is CASSFRVRAVAFF. The DNA of the CDR3 is TGTGCCAGTAGTTTCAGGGTCCGGGCGGTGGCTTTCTTT.

The gene calls are TRBV2 and TRBJ1-4; 9 bases match TRBD1. Germline CDR1 is SNHLY and CDR2 is FYNNEI. The length of the CDR3 is 14 residues. The V segment lost 6 bases and the J segment 2 bases; nucleotides outside the gene matches: 1. The CDR3: CASSGTGTNEKLFF. The CDR3 nucleotides read TGTGCCAGCAGCGGGACAGGGACTAATGAAAAACTGTTTTTT. Variable domain in full (rest from reference TRBV2 and TRBJ1-4): EPEVTQTPSHQVTQMGQEVILRCVPISNHLYFYWYRQILGQKVEFLVSFYNNEISEKSEIFDDQFSVERPDGSNFTLKIRSTKLEDSAMYFCASSGTGTNEKLFFGSGTQLSVL.

The V call is TRBV27, the J call TRBJ2-3, with 14 bases aligning to TRBD2. Unmatched junction bases numbered 6, after V lost 2 bases and J lost 5 bases. The CDR3 extends over 17 amino acids. Germline V CDR1 and CDR2: MNHEY, SMNVEV (reference sequence). The CDR3, as DNA: TGTGCCAGCAGTTTAATGGGGACTAGCGGGGGTAAAGATACGCAGTATTTT. Its translation is CASSLMGTSGGKDTQYF.

This clone was recorded only once. The V and J genes are TRBV30 and TRBJ2-6; D ambiguous. Germline-derived CDR1 and CDR2 are GTSNPN and SVGIG (reference sequence). Trimming took 0 bases from V and 4 from J, leaving 4 bases between them. CDR3 length equals 13 residues. CDR3 DNA: TGTGCCTGGAGTGTGGCCGGGGCCAACGTCCTGACTTTC. Residues: CAWSVAGANVLTF.

This chain links TRBV7-6 with TRBJ2-1; 9 nucleotides match TRBD2. V was clipped by 1 base and J by 4 bases; unmatched bases: 5. CDR3 length: 16 amino acids. The germline CDR1 and CDR2 sequences are SGHVS and FNYEAQ. The DNA of the CDR3 is TGTGCCAGCAGCTTAGTAGCGGGGGCCGGGTACAATGAGCAGTTCTTC. Protein: CASSLVAGAGYNEQFF.

V usage is TRBV5-1 and J usage is TRBJ2-7, with D uncertain. Germline V gives CDR1 SGHRS, CDR2 YFSETQ. Trimming stripped 4 bases from V and 5 bases from J, with 10 bases between. There are 12 residues in the CDR3. The CDR3 bases are TGCGCCAGCAGCCCAGAAGGAGACGAGCAGTACTTC. Residues: CASSPEGDEQYF.

V usage is TRBV6-5 and J usage is TRBJ1-2; 9 positions match TRBD1. J was trimmed by 6 bases and V by 2 bases; bases with no gene match: 7. The CDR3 covers 15 residues. Looked up from germline, CDR1 is MNHEY and CDR2 is SVGAGI. CDR3 sequence: CASSYRDRVYNGYTF. The CDR3 region has the DNA TGTGCCAGCAGTTACAGGGACAGGGTTTATAATGGCTACACCTTC.

The chain employs TRBV5-4 and TRBJ2-5, with TRBD2 matching 12 bases. CDR3 size: 16 residues. The junction had 8 bases not matched to a gene; V was cut back by 4 bases and J by 4 bases. CDR1 is SGHNT, CDR2 YYREEE, per germline (reference sequence). The CDR3 sequence is CASSPTSGGRGETQYF. CDR3 coding DNA: TGTGCCAGCAGCCCGACTAGCGGGGGCCGGGGAGAGACCCAGTACTTC.

This chain connects TRBV14 to TRBJ2-5, with 7 nucleotides matching TRBD2. This CDR3 comprises 15 residues. Germline V gene lookup returns CDR1 SGHDN and CDR2 FVKESK. V trimming: 1 base; J trimming: 5 bases; junction bases outside the gene matches: 7. The CDR3: CASSQAAGVGETQYF. Written as DNA, the CDR3 is TGTGCCAGCAGCCAAGCGGCGGGAGTGGGGGAGACCCAGTACTTC.

The J gene is TRBJ1-2, the V gene TRBV18, with TRBD1 identical over 7 bases. There are 14 residues in the CDR3. With 3 bases clipped from V and 0 bases from J, the junction kept 1 base outside the gene matches. Germline V gene data show CDR1 as KGHSH and CDR2 as LQKENI. CDR3 in amino acids: CASSPGTANYGYTF. CDR3 sequence (DNA): TGTGCCAGCTCACCGGGGACAGCTAACTATGGCTACACCTTC.